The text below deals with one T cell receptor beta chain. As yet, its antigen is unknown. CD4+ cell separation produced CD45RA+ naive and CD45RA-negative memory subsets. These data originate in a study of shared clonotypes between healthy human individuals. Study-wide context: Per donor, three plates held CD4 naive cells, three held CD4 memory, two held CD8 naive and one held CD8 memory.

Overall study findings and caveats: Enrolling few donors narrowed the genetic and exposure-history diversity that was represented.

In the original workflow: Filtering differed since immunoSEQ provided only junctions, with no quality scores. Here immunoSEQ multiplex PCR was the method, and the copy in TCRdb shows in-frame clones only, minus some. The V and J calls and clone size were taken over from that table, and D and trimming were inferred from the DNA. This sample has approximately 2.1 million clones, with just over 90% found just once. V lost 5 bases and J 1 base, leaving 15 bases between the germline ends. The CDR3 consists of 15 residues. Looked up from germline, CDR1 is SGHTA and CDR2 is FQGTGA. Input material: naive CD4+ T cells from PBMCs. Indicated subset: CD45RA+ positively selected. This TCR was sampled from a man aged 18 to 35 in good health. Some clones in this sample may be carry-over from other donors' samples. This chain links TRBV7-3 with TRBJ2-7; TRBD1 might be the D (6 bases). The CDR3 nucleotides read TGTGCCAGCAGCCTCACCGGGACACCGTCCTACGAGCAGTACTTC. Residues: CASSLTGTPSYEQYF. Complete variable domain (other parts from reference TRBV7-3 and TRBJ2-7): GAGVSQTPSNKVTEKGKYVELRCDPISGHTALYWYRQSLGQGPEFLIYFQGTGAADDSGLPNDRFFAVRPEGSVSTLKIQRTERGDSAVYLCASSLTGTPSYEQYFGPGTRLTVT.